One sample yielded the 3 T cell receptor beta chains listed below, sequenced in a study of blood T cell repertoires in COVID-19. Some clones are missing from TCRdb's copy, which holds only in-frame ones; the method was immunoSEQ multiplex PCR. This sample carries roughly 60,000 clones, about 80% of them seen once, and the ten largest clones take 3% to 4.5%. The sequencing sample was made of peripheral blood. The origin of the receptors is a woman older than 75 with acute or convalescent COVID-19.

The rearrangement joins TRBV5-1 to TRBJ1-4, with TRBD1 as a possible D gene (5 bases). V lost 5 bases and J 5 bases, leaving 16 bases between the germline ends. The V gene's germline CDR1 is SGHRS and CDR2 YFSETQ. The CDR3 is 15 amino acids. The CDR3 here is CASSQEGRTNEKLFF. The CDR3 DNA reads as TGCGCCAGCAGTCAGGAGGGCAGGACAAATGAAAAACTGTTTTTT.

V usage is TRBV2 and J usage is TRBJ2-7; TRBD1 agrees at 8 bases. Germline V gives CDR1 SNHLY, CDR2 FYNNEI. This CDR3 contains 13 residues. V trimming: 5 bases; J trimming: 2 bases; junction bases outside the gene matches: 2. The CDR3 here is CASSRQGTYEQYF. As DNA, the CDR3 is TGTGCCAGCAGTAGACAGGGGACCTACGAGCAGTACTTC.

The chain is built from TRBV5-4 and TRBJ1-2; 7 positions agree with TRBD1. The V segment lost 4 bases and the J segment 1 base; nucleotides outside the gene matches: 7. CDR1 and CDR2 from the germline V gene are SGHNT and YYREEE (reference sequence). There are 15 residues in the CDR3. The CDR3 DNA sequence: TGTGCCAGCAGCCCTCGGGACAGAGTTAACTATGGCTACACCTTC. This translates into CASSPRDRVNYGYTF.